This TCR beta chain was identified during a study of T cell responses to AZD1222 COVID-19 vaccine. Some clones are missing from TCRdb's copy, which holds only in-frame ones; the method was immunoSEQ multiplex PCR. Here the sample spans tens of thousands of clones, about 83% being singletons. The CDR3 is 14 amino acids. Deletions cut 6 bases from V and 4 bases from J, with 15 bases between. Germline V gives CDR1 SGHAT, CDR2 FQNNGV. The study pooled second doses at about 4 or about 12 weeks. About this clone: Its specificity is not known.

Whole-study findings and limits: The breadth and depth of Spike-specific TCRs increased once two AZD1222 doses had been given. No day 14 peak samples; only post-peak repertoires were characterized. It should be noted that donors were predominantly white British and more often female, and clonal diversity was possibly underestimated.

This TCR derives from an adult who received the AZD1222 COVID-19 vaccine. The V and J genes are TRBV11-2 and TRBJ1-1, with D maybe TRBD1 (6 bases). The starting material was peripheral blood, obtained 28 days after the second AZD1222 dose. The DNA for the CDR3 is TGTGCCAGCAGTACTCAGGGAGGGGGCACTGAAGCTTTCTTT. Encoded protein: CASSTQGGGTEAFF.